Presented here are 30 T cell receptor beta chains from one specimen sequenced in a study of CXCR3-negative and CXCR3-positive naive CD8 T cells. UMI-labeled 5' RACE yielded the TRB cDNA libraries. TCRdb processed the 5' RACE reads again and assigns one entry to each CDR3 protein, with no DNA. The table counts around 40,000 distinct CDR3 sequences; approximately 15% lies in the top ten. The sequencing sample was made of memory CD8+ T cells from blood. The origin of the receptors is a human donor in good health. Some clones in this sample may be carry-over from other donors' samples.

The chain's CDR3 is CASSFWVRSAQQYF. This chain connects TRBV7-2 to TRBJ2-7; TCRdb's D gene call, TRBD2, goes unchecked for lack of DNA. CDR3 length: 14 residues. From germline, CDR1 is SGHTA and CDR2 FQGNSA.

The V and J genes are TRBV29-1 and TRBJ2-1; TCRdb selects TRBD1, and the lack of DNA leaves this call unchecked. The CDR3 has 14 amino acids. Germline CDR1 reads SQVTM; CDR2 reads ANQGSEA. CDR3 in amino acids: CSVEGQGAEDEQFF.

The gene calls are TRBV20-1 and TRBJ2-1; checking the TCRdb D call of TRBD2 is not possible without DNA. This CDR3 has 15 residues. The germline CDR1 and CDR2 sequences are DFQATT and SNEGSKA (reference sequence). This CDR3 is CSAVNSGRGLDEQFF.

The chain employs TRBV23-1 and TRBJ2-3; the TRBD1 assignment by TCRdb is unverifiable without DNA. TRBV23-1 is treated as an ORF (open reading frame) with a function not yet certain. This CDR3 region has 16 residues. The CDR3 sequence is CASSRRQEKHTDTQYF.

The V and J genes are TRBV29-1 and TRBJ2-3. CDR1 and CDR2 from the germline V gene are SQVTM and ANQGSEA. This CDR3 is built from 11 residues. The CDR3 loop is CSVEAADTQYF.

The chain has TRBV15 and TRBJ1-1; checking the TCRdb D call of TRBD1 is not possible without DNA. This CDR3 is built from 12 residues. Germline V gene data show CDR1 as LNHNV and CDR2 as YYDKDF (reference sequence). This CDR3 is CATRTGPTEAFF.

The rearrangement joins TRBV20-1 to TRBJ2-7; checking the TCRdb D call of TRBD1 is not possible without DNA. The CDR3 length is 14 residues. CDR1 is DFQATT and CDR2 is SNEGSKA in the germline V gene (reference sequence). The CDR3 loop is CSAREGEGSYEQYF.

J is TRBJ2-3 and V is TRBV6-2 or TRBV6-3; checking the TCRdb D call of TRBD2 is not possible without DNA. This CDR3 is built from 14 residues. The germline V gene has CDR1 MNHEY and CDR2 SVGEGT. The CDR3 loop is CASSYTSGPDTQYF.

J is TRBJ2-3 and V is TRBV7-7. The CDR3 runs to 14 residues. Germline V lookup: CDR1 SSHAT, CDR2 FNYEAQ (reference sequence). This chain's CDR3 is CASSLGHGEDTQYF.

Here the CDR3 reads CASSQAPEETQYF. This sequence joins TRBV6-2 or TRBV6-3 and TRBJ2-5; as DNA is missing, the TRBD1 call by TCRdb cannot be tested. CDR1 is MNHEY and CDR2 is SVGEGT in the germline V gene. The CDR3 loop spans 13 amino acids.

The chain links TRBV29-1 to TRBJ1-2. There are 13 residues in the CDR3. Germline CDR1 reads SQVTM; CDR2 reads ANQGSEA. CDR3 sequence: CSVVHREGDSYTF.

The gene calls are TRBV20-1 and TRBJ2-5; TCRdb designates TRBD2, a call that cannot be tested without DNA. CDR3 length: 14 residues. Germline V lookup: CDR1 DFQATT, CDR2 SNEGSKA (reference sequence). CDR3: CSARFGGGQETQYF.

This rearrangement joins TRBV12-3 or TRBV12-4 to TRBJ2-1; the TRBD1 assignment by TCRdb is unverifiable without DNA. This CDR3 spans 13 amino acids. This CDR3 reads CASSPPGQMEEFF.

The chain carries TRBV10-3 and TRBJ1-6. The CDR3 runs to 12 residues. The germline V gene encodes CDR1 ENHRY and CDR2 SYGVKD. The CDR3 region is CAISEGTSSLHF.

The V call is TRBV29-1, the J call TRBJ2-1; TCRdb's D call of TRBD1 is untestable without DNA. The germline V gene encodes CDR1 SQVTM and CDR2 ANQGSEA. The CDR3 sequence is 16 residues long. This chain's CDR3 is CSVEGRGQGQRNEQFF.

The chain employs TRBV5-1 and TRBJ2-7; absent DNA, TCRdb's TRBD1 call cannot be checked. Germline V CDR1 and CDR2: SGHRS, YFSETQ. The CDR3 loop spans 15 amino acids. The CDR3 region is CASSPDSGPFYEQYF.

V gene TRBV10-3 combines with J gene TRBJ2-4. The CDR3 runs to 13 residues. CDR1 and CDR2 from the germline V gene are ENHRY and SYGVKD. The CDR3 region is CAISESVLNIQYF.

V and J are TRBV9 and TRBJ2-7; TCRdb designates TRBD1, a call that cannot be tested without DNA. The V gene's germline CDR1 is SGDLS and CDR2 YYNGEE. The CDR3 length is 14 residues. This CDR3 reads CASSPRGTAYEQYF.

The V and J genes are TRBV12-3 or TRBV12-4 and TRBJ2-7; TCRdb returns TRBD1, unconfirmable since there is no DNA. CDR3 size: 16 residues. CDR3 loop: CASRPRAGGSSYEQYF.

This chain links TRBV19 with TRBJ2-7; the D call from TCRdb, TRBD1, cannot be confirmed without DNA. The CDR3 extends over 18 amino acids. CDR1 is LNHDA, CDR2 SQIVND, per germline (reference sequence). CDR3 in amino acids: CASSEGIVFGTASYEQYF.

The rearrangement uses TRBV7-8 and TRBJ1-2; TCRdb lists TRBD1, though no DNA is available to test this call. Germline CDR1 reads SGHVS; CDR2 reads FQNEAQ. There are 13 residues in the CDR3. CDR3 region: CASSPRTVYGYTF.

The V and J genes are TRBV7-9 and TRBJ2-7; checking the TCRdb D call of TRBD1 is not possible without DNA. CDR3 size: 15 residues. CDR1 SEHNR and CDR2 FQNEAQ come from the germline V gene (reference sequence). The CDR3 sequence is CASSDRDSLNYEQYF.

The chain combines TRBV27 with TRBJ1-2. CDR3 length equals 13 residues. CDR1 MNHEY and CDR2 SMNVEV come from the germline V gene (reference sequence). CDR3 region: CASSFSETYGYTF.

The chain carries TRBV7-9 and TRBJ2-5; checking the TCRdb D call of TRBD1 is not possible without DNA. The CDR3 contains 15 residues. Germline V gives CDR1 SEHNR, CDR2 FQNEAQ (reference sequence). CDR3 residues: CASSRLQGAPETQYF.

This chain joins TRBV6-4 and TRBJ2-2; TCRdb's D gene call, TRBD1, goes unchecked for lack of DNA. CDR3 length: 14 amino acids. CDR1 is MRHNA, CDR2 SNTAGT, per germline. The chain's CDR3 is CASSDGTNTGELFF.

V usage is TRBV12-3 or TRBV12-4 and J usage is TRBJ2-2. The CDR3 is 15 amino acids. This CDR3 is CATNPKPPNTGELFF.

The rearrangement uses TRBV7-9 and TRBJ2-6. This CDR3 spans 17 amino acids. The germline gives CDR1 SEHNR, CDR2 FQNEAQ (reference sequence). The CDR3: CASSVFDSSSGADVLTF.

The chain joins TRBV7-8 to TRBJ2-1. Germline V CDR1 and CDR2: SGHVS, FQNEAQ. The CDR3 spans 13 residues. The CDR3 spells CASSSYTNNEQFF.

The CDR3 reads CASSQTDQPQHF. The chain combines TRBV4-2 with TRBJ1-5. In germline, CDR1 is LGHNA, CDR2 YNFKEQ. The CDR3 runs 12 residues.

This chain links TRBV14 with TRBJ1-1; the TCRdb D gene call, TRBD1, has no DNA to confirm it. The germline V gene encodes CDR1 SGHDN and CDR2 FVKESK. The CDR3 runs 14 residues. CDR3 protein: CASSQRQGGTEAFF.